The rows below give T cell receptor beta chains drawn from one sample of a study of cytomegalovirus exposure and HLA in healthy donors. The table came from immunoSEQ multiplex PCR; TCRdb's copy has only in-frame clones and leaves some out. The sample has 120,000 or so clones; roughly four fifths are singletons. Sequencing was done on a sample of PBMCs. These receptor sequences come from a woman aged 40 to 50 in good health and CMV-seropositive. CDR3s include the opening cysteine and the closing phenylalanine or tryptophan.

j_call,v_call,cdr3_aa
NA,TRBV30,CAWNVGGVSYEQYF
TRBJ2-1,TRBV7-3,CASSLGLHNEQFF
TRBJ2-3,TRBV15,CATPFPPLRGPPADTQYF
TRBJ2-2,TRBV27,CASGKGLAGSGELFF
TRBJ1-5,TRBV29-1,CSVLTGTGSNQPQHF
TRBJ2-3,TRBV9,CASSVAWGDRGGTDTQYF
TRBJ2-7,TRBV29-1,CSVVLAPNEQYF
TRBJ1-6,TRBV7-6,CASSLLRVGQLNSPLHF
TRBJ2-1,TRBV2,CASSEGLAYNEQFF
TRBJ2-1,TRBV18,CASSPPSGQGAYEQFF
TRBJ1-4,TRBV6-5,CASSYSGGTNEKLFF
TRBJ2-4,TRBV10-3,CAISELGDKNIQYF
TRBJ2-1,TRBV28,CASSPDKLSYNEQFF
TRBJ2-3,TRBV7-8,CASSLAGEWLAGSTDTQYF
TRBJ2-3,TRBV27,CASSGSGRASDTQYF
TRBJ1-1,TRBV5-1,CASSLRPGTEAFF
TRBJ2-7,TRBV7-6,CASSLSPYEQYF
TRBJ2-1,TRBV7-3,CASSPGTTNYNEQFF
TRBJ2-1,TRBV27,CASSSSSGGYNEQFF
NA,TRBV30,CAWSVRYEQYF
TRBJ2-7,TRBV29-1,CSVLRDTSYEQYF
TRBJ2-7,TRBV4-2,CASSQGLSPNYEQYF
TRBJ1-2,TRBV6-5,CASSSRGVYGYTF
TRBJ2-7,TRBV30,CAWSPGLSYEQYF
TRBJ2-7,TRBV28,CASSLYGQGSYEQYF
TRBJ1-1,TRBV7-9,CASSQGQWSNTEAFF
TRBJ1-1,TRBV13,CASSSMGGGTEAFF
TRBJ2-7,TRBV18,CASSPEFRQGAYEQYF
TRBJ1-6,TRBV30,CAWSVRSPNSPLHF
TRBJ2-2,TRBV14,CASRQSRAGELFF
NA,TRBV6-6,CASSTLASEQYF
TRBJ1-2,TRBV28,CASSPGGTGYTF
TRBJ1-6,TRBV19,CASSIAAGQPLFSPLHF
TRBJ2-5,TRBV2,CASSGSLAGGQETQYF
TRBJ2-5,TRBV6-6,CASSHQGNLQGTQYF
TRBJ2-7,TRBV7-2,CASSLAGQGSYEQYF
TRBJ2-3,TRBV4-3,CASSQVAGRSTDTQYF
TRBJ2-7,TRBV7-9,CASSFTTGGRPYEQYF
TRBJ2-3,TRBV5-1,CASSFWKSAGAGTDTQYF
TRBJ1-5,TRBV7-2,CASSERDRGGTYSNQPQHF
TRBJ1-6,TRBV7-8,CASSLRDRYLPPLHF
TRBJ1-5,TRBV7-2,CASSQDLSNQPQHF
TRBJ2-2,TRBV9,CASSVGIGGTGELFF
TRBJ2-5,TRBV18,CASSPRTEETQYF
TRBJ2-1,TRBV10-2,CASSTGLSYNEQFF
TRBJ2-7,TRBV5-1,CASSLSSGTYEQYF
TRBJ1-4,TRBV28,CASSFPQGNEKLFF
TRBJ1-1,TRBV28,CASSLAGRATEAFF
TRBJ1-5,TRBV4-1,CASSQDGTGYQPQHF
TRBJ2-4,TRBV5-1,CASSLVNGRGDDIQYF
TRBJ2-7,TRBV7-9,CASSLALAGGSSYEQYF
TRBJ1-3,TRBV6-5,CASSRELSGNTIYF
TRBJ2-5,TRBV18,CASSRDQETQYF
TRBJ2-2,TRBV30,CAYSFLELGTGELFF
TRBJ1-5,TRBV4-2,CASSQVEDQPQHF